The TCR beta chain described here comes from a study of blood T cells in healthy people across ages. Through a sample-barcoded 5' primer and a J-beta primer mix, a second PCR was run for about 7 to 12 cycles. A 12-random-nucleotide template-switch adaptor tagged each cDNA molecule. Each single sample gave us at least 3 million CDR3-containing paired-end reads. TCRdb re-called the 5' RACE reads through MiXCR, storing one row per CDR3 protein. The sample lists about 1.6 million distinct CDR3 sequences, approximately 32% occurring once. Isolating PBMCs gave at least 6.5 million of these cells per sample. Per the germline V gene, CDR1 is SGHRS and CDR2 is YFSETQ. Trimming pared 2 bases from V and 6 bases from J, leaving 15 bases between. This CDR3 is 15 amino acids long.

The sequencing input was blood. The chain links TRBV5-1 to TRBJ2-1; D assignment may be TRBD1 or TRBD2 (5 bases each). The source of this sequence is a woman in her 30s in good health. CDR3 sequence (DNA): TGCGCCAGCAGCTTCGGCAGGGCCCTAGCCAATGAGCAGTTCTTC. Amino acids: CASSFGRALANEQFF. Supplemented by reference TRBV5-1 and TRBJ2-1, the full variable domain reads KAGVTQTPRYLIKTRGQQVTLSCSPISGHRSVSWYQQTPGQGLQFLFEYFSETQRNKGNFPGRFSGRQFSNSRSEMNVSTLELGDSALYLCASSFGRALANEQFFGPGTRLTVL.